The subject of this entry is one T cell receptor (beta chain). Antigen unknown. The sample is drawn from a study of tumor and adjacent non-tumor tissue in lung cancer. Turning to the study itself: Patients comprised about a dozen adenocarcinoma, a couple of squamous cell carcinoma and 1 small cell lung cancer. Study observations and caveats: Tumor tissue had significantly higher TCR diversity than normal lung.

The CDR3 totals 12 residues. CDR1 and CDR2 (germline): MNHEY, SVGAGI. A modified ARM-PCR protocol with three rounds of nested PCR amplified TCRbeta. Each CDR3 protein is one row after TCRdb ran MiXCR on the multiplex PCR reads. In the table there are about 85,000 distinct CDR3 sequences, about three fifths of which are singletons. This sample's RNA came from whole unsorted tissue. This TCR was sampled from a man in his 70s with non-small cell lung cancer. Sequencing was done on a sample of lung tumor tissue. This chain links TRBV6-5 with TRBJ2-3; D uncertain. This CDR3 is CVTIRDTDTQYF. CDR3 nucleotides: TGTGTCACCATAAGAGACACAGATACGCAGTATTTT.